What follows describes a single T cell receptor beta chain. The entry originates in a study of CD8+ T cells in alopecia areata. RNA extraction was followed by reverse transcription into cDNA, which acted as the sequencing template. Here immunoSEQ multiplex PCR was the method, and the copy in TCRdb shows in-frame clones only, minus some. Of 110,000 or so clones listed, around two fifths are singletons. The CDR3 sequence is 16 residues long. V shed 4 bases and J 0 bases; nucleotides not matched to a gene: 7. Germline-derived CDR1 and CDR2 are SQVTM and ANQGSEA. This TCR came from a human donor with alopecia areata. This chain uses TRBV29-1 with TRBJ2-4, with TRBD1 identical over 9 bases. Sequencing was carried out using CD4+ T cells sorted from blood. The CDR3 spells CSVAQTGGLAKNIQYF. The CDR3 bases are TGCAGCGTTGCCCAGACAGGGGGACTAGCCAAAAACATTCAGTACTTC.